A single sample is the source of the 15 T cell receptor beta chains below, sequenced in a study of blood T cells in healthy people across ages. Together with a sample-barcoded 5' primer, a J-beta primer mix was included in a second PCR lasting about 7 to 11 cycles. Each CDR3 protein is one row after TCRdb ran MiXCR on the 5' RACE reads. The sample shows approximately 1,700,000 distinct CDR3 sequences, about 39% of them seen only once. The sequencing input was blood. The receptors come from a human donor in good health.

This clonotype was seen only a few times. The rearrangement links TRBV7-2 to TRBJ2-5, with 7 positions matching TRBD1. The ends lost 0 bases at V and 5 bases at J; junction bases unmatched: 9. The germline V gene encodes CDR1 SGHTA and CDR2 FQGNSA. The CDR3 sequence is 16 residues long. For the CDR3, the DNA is TGTGCCAGCAGCTTAGCGGGCAGGGGGAGTTGGGAGACCCAGTACTTC. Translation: CASSLAGRGSWETQYF. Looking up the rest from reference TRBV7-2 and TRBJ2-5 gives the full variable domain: GAGVSQSPSNKVTEKGKDVELRCDPISGHTALYWYRQSLGQGLEFLIYFQGNSAPDKSGLPSDRFSAERTGGSVSTLTIQRTQQEDSAVYLCASSLAGRGSWETQYFGPGTRLLVL.

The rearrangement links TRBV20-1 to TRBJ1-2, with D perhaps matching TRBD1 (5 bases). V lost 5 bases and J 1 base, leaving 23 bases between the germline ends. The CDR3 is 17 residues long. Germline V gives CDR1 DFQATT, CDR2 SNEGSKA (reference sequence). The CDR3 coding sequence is TGCAGTGCTCCTCCTGGGGCGCAGTCCTACATTAACTATGGCTACACCTTC. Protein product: CSAPPGAQSYINYGYTF.

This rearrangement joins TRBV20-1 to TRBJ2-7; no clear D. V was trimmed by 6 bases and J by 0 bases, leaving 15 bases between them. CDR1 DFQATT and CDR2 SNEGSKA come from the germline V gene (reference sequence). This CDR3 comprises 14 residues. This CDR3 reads CSASRPTGSYEQYF. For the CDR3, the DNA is TGCAGTGCCTCGCGTCCTACGGGCTCCTACGAGCAGTACTTC.

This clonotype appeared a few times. CDR3 sequence reads: CASSFAGGVNNEQFF. The CDR3 DNA sequence: TGTGCCAGCAGCTTTGCGGGGGGGGTGAACAATGAGCAGTTCTTC. The chain has TRBV7-9 and TRBJ2-1; 9 positions agree with TRBD2. CDR1 and CDR2 from the germline V gene are SEHNR and FQNEAQ (reference sequence). The CDR3 is 15 amino acids. V lost 3 bases, J lost 5 bases, and 5 bases stayed unmatched.

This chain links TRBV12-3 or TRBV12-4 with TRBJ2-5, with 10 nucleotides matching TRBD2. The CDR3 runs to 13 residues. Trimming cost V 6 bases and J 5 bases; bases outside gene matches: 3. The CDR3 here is CASRLTSGETQYF. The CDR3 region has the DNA TGTGCCAGCAGACTGACTAGCGGGGAGACCCAGTACTTC.

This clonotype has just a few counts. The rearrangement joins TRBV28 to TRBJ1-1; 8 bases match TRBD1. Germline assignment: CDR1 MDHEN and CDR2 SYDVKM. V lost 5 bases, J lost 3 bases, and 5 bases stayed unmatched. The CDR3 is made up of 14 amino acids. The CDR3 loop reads CASSLQGVYTEAFF. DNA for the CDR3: TGTGCCAGCAGTCTACAGGGGGTCTACACTGAAGCTTTCTTT.

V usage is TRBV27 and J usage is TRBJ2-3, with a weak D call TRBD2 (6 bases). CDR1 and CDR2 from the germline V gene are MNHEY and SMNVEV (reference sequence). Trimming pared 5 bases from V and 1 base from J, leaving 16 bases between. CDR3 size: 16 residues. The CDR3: CASSELRGYRTDTQYF. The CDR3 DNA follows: TGTGCCAGCAGTGAGCTTCGGGGGTACCGCACAGATACGCAGTATTTT.

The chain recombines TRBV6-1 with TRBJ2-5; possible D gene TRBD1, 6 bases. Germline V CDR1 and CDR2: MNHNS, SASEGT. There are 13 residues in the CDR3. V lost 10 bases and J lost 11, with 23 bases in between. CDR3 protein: CAIEQGTPLEQYF. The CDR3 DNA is TGTGCCATCGAGCAAGGGACACCCTTGGAGCAGTACTTC.

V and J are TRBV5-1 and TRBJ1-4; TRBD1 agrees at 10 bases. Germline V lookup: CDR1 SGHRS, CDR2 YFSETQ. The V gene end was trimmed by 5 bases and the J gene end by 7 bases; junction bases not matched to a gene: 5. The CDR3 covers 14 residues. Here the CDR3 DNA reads TGCGCCAGCAGAACCGGGACAGGGGCTGAAAAACTGTTTTTT. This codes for CASRTGTGAEKLFF. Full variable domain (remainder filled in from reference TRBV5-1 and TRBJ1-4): KAGVTQTPRYLIKTRGQQVTLSCSPISGHRSVSWYQQTPGQGLQFLFEYFSETQRNKGNFPGRFSGRQFSNSRSEMNVSTLELGDSALYLCASRTGTGAEKLFFGSGTQLSVL.

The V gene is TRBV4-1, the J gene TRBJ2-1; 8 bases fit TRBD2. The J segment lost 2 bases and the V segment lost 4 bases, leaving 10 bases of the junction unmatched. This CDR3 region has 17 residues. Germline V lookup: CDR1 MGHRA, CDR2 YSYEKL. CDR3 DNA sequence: TGCGCCAGCAGCCTGGCGGCTAGCGGGCCCCCCTACAATGAGCAGTTCTTC. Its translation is CASSLAASGPPYNEQFF.

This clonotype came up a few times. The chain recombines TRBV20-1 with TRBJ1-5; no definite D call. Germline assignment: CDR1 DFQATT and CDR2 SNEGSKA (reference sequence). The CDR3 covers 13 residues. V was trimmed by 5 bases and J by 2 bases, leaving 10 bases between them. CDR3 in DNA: TGCAGTGCTGCGACATGGGGCAATCAGCCCCAGCATTTT. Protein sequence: CSAATWGNQPQHF.

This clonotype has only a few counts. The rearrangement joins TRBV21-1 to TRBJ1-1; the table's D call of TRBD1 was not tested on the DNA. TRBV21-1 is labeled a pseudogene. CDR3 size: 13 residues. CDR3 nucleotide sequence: TGTGCCAGCAGCTCAAATGGGGCCTCTGAAGCTTTCTTT. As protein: CASSSNGASEAFF.

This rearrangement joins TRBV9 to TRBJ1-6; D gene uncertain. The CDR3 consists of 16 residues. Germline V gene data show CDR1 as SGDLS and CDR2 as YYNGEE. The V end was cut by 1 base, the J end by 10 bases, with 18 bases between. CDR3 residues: CASSVTWTSIRSPLHF. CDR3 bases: TGTGCCAGCAGCGTAACCTGGACCTCAATTCGGTCACCCCTCCACTTT.

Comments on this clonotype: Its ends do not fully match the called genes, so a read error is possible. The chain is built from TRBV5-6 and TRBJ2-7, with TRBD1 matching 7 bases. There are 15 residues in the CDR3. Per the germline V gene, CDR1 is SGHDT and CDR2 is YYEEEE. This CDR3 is CASSPPGTETYGQYF. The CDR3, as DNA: TGTGCCAGCAGCCCCCCCGGGACAGAGACCTACGGGCAGTACTTC.

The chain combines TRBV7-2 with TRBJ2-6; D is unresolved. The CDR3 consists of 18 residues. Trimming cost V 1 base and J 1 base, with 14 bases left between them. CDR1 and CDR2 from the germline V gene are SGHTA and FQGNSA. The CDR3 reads CASSLGRYQMSGANVLTF. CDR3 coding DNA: TGTGCCAGCAGCTTAGGGAGATACCAAATGTCTGGGGCCAACGTCCTGACTTTC.